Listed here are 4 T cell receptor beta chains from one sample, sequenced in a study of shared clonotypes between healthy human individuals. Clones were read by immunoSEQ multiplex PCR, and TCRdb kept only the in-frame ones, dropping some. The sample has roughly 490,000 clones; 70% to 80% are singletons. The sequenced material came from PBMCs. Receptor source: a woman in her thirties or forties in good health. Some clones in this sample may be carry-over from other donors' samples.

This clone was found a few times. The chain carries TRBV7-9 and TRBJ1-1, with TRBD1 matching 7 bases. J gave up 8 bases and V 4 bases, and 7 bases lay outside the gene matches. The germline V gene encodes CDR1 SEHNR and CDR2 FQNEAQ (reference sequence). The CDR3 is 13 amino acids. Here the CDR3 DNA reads TGTGCCAGCAGCTCCACGACAGGGACAGAAGCTTTCTTT. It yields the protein CASSSTTGTEAFF.

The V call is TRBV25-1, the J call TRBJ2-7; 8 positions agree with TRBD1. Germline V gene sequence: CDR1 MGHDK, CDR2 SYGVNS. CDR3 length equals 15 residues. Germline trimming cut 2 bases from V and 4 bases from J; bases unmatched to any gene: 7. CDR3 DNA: TGTGCCAGCAGTGAAGGCCCCGGGACAGGTTACGAGCAGTACTTC. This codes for CASSEGPGTGYEQYF.

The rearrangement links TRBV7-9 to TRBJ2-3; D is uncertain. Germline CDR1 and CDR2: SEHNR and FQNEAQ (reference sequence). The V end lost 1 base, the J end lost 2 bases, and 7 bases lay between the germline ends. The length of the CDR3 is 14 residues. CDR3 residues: CASSLETATDTQYF. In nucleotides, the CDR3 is TGTGCCAGCAGCTTAGAGACTGCCACAGATACGCAGTATTTT.

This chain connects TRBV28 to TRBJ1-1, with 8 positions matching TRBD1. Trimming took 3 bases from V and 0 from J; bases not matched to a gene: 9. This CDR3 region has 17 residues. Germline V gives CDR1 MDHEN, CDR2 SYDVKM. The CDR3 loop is CASSFESWDRLNTEAFF. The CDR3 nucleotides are TGTGCCAGCAGTTTTGAAAGCTGGGACAGGTTGAACACTGAAGCTTTCTTT.